The next 27 T cell receptor beta chains were all read from a single sample in a study of metastatic and nonmetastatic thyroid tumors. MiXCR was used by TCRdb to re-call the PCR reads. The sample records about 92,000 clones, approximately 15% being singletons. The entire patient cohort was treatment-naive prior to thyroid surgery. Sequenced sample: blood. The source is a female donor with papillary thyroid cancer or a benign thyroid nodule (not recorded which). Some clones in this sample may be carry-over from other donors' samples.

This clone was seen ten or more times. The CDR3 DNA sequence: TGTGCCAGTAGTATTGATGGGGGCAATCAGCCCCAGCATTTT. Its translation is CASSIDGGNQPQHF. The chain couples TRBV19 to TRBJ1-5; D gene unclear. The CDR3 is 14 amino acids. Germline CDR1 is LNHDA and CDR2 is SQIVND (reference sequence). Trimming cost V 3 bases and J 2 bases, with 8 bases left between them.

This clone came up many times. The chain links TRBV6-4 to TRBJ1-2, with D possibly being TRBD1 (6 bases). Germline loops: CDR1 MRHNA, CDR2 SNTAGT. V was clipped by 9 bases and J by 3 bases, with 14 bases between them. CDR3 length: 13 amino acids. The CDR3 DNA is TGTGCCAGTGAGACAGGCAGTGACTATGGCTACACCTTC. It is translated as CASETGSDYGYTF.

The chain links TRBV19 to TRBJ1-5, with 8 bases aligning to TRBD1. Germline values: CDR1 LNHDA, CDR2 SQIVND (reference sequence). The junction had 10 bases not matched to a gene; V was cut back by 5 bases and J by 4 bases. CDR3 length: 16 amino acids. The CDR3 loop reads CASSCGQGNVNQPQHF. The CDR3 DNA reads TGTGCCAGTAGTTGCGGACAGGGCAATGTGAATCAGCCCCAGCATTTT.

As concerns this clone: This sequence may be a read error, since a much larger clone differs from it by one base. This specimen includes other DNA sequences encoding the same CDR3. The chain employs TRBV5-6 and TRBJ1-6; D gene ambiguous. Per germline, CDR1 SGHDT and CDR2 YYEEEE. This CDR3 is 15 amino acids long. CDR3 amino acids: CASRQTTYYNSPLHF. The CDR3 region has the DNA TGTGCTAGCCGTCAGACTACCTATTATAATTCACCCCTCCACTTT.

This clone was seen only a few times. This may be a read error: a much more frequent sequence differs by one nucleotide. The sample carries other DNA sequences with the same CDR3. V and J are TRBV9 and TRBJ1-3, with D possibly matching TRBD1 (5 bases). The length of the CDR3 is 17 residues. The germline V gene has CDR1 SGDLS and CDR2 YYNGEE. V was clipped by 0 bases and J by 0 bases, with 13 bases between them. CDR3 nucleotide sequence: TGTGCCAGCAGCGTAGAAGGGGTAGGAGCCTCTGGAAACACCATATATTTT. As protein: CASSVEGVGASGNTIYF.

This clone was detected many times. The rearrangement links TRBV6-1 to TRBJ1-5; D might be TRBD1 (5 bases). This CDR3 has 13 residues. The germline V and J ends were trimmed by 7 bases and 0 bases, with 7 bases remaining between them. CDR1 and CDR2 (germline): MNHNS, SASEGT. The CDR3 nucleotides are TGTGCCAGCAAGAGGGGTAGCAATCAGCCCCAGCATTTT. Residues: CASKRGSNQPQHF.

There are many counts of this clone. The rearrangement joins TRBV30 to TRBJ1-1; no definite D call. Germline loops: CDR1 GTSNPN, CDR2 SVGIG (reference sequence). This CDR3 spans 12 amino acids. The V end was cut by 4 bases, the J end by 5 bases, with 11 bases between. The CDR3, as DNA: TGTGCCTGGAAAAGGACGGGGACTGAAGCTTTCTTT. As protein: CAWKRTGTEAFF. The whole variable domain, remainder taken from reference TRBV30 and TRBJ1-1, is SQTIHQWPATLVQPVGSPLSLECTVEGTSNPNLYWYRQAAGRGLQLLFYSVGIGQISSEVPQNLSASRPQDRQFILSSKKLLLSDSGFYLCAWKRTGTEAFFGQGTRLTVV.

With regard to this clone: It may be a read error: a sequence one base away is much more abundant. The chain links TRBV19 to TRBJ2-1; 9 positions agree with TRBD1. Germline CDR1 and CDR2: LNHDA and SQIVND (reference sequence). The V segment lost 4 bases and the J segment 8 bases; nucleotides outside the gene matches: 9. This CDR3 region has 15 residues. The CDR3 DNA reads as TGTGCCAGTAGTAAGACAGGGGGGTCAATTGATGAGCAGTTCTTC. Translated, it gives CASSKTGGSIDEQFF.

With regard to this clone: This sequence may be a read error, since a much larger clone differs from it by one base. This CDR3 is also generated by other DNA sequences in the sample. This chain uses TRBV9 with TRBJ2-7; TRBD2 agrees at 7 bases. Germline CDR1 reads SGDLS; CDR2 reads YYNGEE. The CDR3 length is 12 residues. The CDR3 DNA follows: TGCGCCAGCAGCGACCCGGGAGGCGAGCAGTACTTC. The encoded protein is CASSDPGGEQYF.

This clone was recorded many times. This chain connects TRBV6-1 to TRBJ1-5; D possibly corresponds to TRBD1 (5 bases). The CDR3 has 15 amino acids. V lost 3 bases to trimming and J lost 3 bases, with 12 bases between them. Looked up from germline, CDR1 is MNHNS and CDR2 is SASEGT. The CDR3 bases are TGTGCCAGCAGTGAGTCTCACAGGACCAATCAGCCCCAGCATTTT. Protein product: CASSESHRTNQPQHF.

As regards this clone: The junction does not match germline at one end; this may be a read error. V gene TRBV5-1 combines with J gene TRBJ2-2, with 7 bases fitting TRBD1. This CDR3 is 18 amino acids long. Germline CDR1 reads SGHRS; CDR2 reads YFSETQ. CDR3 amino acids: CASSSEVKGAENTGQLFF. The CDR3 DNA follows: TGCGCCAGCAGCTCCGAGGTAAAGGGGGCCGAGAATACCGGGCAGCTGTTTTTT.

This clone was recorded a few times. This rearrangement joins TRBV3-1 to TRBJ2-3; perhaps TRBD1 as D (6 bases). Per the germline V gene, CDR1 is LGHDT and CDR2 is YNNKEL (reference sequence). V was clipped by 3 bases and J by 2 bases, with 15 bases between them. The CDR3 is 16 amino acids. CDR3 nucleotides: TGTGCCAGCAGCCAGGATCAGGGGTCTCCCACAGATACGCAGTATTTT. It translates to CASSQDQGSPTDTQYF.

This clone showed up many times. The chain employs TRBV9 and TRBJ2-5, with D perhaps being TRBD1 or TRBD2 (6 bases each). There are 14 residues in the CDR3. Germline V gene data show CDR1 as SGDLS and CDR2 as YYNGEE. Trimming took 2 bases from V and 4 from J, leaving 12 bases between them. CDR3 nucleotide sequence: TGTGCCAGCAGCGTTTCCAGGGGAGGAGAGACCCAGTACTTC. Protein: CASSVSRGGETQYF.

This clone was counted at least ten times. The rearrangement uses TRBV28 and TRBJ2-7; no clear D gene. This CDR3 region has 11 residues. Trimming took 3 bases from V and 4 from J, leaving 4 bases between them. The germline V gene has CDR1 MDHEN and CDR2 SYDVKM. The CDR3 loop is CASSLRYEQYF. The CDR3 DNA reads TGTGCCAGCAGTTTGAGGTACGAGCAGTACTTC.

In its sample, this clone was seen many times. Other DNA variants within this sample encode the same CDR3. The chain recombines TRBV2 with TRBJ1-2; 7 nucleotides align to TRBD1. J was trimmed by 8 bases and V by 6 bases; bases with no gene match: 12. The CDR3 loop spans 14 amino acids. Germline assignment: CDR1 SNHLY and CDR2 FYNNEI. The CDR3 is CASRARGTAWGYTF. CDR3 nucleotide sequence: TGTGCCAGCAGGGCCCGCGGGACAGCTTGGGGCTACACCTTC.

This clone was counted between two and nine times. This chain links TRBV11-2 with TRBJ1-1, with D uncertain. With 5 bases removed from V and 8 bases from J, the gap between germline ends came to 15 bases. The CDR3 totals 13 residues. Germline CDR1 reads SGHAT; CDR2 reads FQNNGV. As DNA, the CDR3 is TGTGCCAGCAGCCGTACTTCTGACATGGAAGCTTTCTTT. This gives the protein CASSRTSDMEAFF.

This clone was counted ten times or more. The V gene is TRBV7-9, the J gene TRBJ2-1, with 9 bases lining up with TRBD1. The CDR3 is made up of 15 amino acids. The V segment lost 10 bases and the J segment 4 bases; nucleotides outside the gene matches: 11. From germline, CDR1 is SEHNR and CDR2 FQNEAQ (reference sequence). CDR3 in amino acids: CAINLPGQGYNEQFF. In DNA, the CDR3 is TGTGCCATCAATCTCCCGGGACAGGGATACAATGAGCAGTTCTTC. The whole variable domain, remainder taken from reference TRBV7-9 and TRBJ2-1, is DTGVSQNPRHKITKRGQNVTFRCDPISEHNRLYWYRQTLGQGPEFLTYFQNEAQLEKSRLLSDRFSAERPKGSFSTLEIQRTEQGDSAMYLCAINLPGQGYNEQFFGPGTRLTVL.

This clone was observed many times. The chain combines TRBV5-1 with TRBJ2-7; D may correspond to TRBD1 or TRBD2 (5 bases each). Germline V gene data show CDR1 as SGHRS and CDR2 as YFSETQ. V was trimmed by 2 bases and J by 6 bases, leaving 18 bases between them. The CDR3 length is 15 residues. CDR3 DNA: TGCGCCAGCAGCTTTGAGGGCCAGGGAAGCACCGAGCAGTACTTC. This codes for CASSFEGQGSTEQYF.

There are a few counts of this clone. The chain couples TRBV6-1 to TRBJ2-1, with 9 bases fitting TRBD1. Germline trimming cut 6 bases from V and 9 bases from J; bases unmatched to any gene: 12. The CDR3 spans 15 residues. CDR1 MNHNS and CDR2 SASEGT come from the germline V gene. CDR3 in amino acids: CASRPGQGRRSEQFF. CDR3 nucleotide sequence: TGTGCCAGCAGACCTGGACAGGGGAGAAGAAGTGAGCAGTTCTTC.

This clone was detected only a few times. The chain uses TRBV5-4 and TRBJ1-1; the D is unclear. The CDR3 totals 12 residues. Trimming cost V 3 bases and J 3 bases, with 6 bases left between them. The V gene's germline CDR1 is SGHNT and CDR2 YYREEE (reference sequence). CDR3 coding DNA: TGTGCCAGCAGCTATAGACACACTGAAGCTTTCTTT. Its translation: CASSYRHTEAFF.

This clone was observed at least ten times. This chain links TRBV7-9 with TRBJ2-1; 8 bases are a match to TRBD1. J lost 8 bases, V lost 5 bases, and 14 bases had no gene match. Germline V gene lookup returns CDR1 SEHNR and CDR2 FQNEAQ (reference sequence). The CDR3 is 16 residues long. Written as DNA, the CDR3 is TGTGCCAGCAGCCCCCCTATGGACAGGGCGGCCGATGAGCAGTTCTTC. This translates into CASSPPMDRAADEQFF.

Comment on this clone: A single base separates this from a much larger clone, so it may be a read error. Other DNA sequences in the same sample also yield this CDR3. The chain couples TRBV7-9 to TRBJ1-2; D is uncertain. The germline V and J ends were trimmed by 11 bases and 8 bases, with 15 bases remaining between them. The CDR3 length is 11 residues. CDR1 is SEHNR and CDR2 is FQNEAQ in the germline V gene (reference sequence). The CDR3 here is CACHPALGYTF. CDR3 nucleotides: TGTGCCTGCCATCCGGCTTTGGGCTACACCTTC.

This clone was detected many times. The chain uses TRBV27 and TRBJ2-7; D perhaps matches TRBD1 (5 bases). V lost 3 bases and J 2 bases, leaving 14 bases between the germline ends. Germline assignment: CDR1 MNHEY and CDR2 SMNVEV (reference sequence). The CDR3 consists of 15 residues. Written as DNA, the CDR3 is TGTGCCAGCAGTTTCCAGGGAATGGTAGCCTACGAGCAGTACTTC. As protein: CASSFQGMVAYEQYF.

This clone was seen at least ten times. This rearrangement joins TRBV3-1 to TRBJ1-5, with 7 nucleotides matching TRBD1. The CDR3 is 14 residues long. Per germline, CDR1 LGHDT and CDR2 YNNKEL (reference sequence). With 1 base clipped from V and 6 bases from J, the junction kept 3 bases outside the gene matches. The CDR3 loop reads CASSQGQGSQPQHF. The CDR3 DNA sequence: TGTGCCAGCAGCCAAGGACAGGGCAGTCAGCCCCAGCATTTT.

This clone was recorded many times. J is TRBJ2-1 and V is TRBV24-1; D may be TRBD2 (5 bases). Germline CDR1 KGHDR, CDR2 SFDVKD. The CDR3 extends over 15 amino acids. V was clipped by 5 bases and J by 12 bases, with 22 bases between them. This CDR3 is CATSGTAGPGTGQFF. In nucleotides, the CDR3 is TGTGCCACCAGTGGAACGGCGGGTCCGGGAACGGGGCAGTTCTTC.

This clone was observed a handful of times. The CDR3 sequence: CASKDSSKPQHF. In nucleotides, the CDR3 is TGTGCCAGTAAGGATAGCAGTAAGCCCCAGCATTTT. This chain links TRBV19 with TRBJ1-5; D gene uncertain. The CDR3 sequence is 12 residues long. Per the germline V gene, CDR1 is LNHDA and CDR2 is SQIVND (reference sequence). Trimming left V 7 bases short and J 8 bases short, with 12 bases between.

This clone was seen repeatedly, ten times or more. V and J are TRBV7-2 and TRBJ1-1, with TRBD1 as a possible D gene (5 bases). With 2 bases removed from V and 10 bases from J, the gap between germline ends came to 11 bases. Germline V lookup: CDR1 SGHTA, CDR2 FQGNSA. The CDR3 runs to 12 residues. DNA of the CDR3: TGTGCCAGCAGCTTATACAGGCGCACAGCTTTCTTT. Translating gives CASSLYRRTAFF. Supplemented by reference TRBV7-2 and TRBJ1-1, the full variable domain reads GAGVSQSPSNKVTEKGKDVELRCDPISGHTALYWYRQSLGQGLEFLIYFQGNSAPDKSGLPSDRFSAERTGGSVSTLTIQRTQQEDSAVYLCASSLYRRTAFFGQGTRLTVV.